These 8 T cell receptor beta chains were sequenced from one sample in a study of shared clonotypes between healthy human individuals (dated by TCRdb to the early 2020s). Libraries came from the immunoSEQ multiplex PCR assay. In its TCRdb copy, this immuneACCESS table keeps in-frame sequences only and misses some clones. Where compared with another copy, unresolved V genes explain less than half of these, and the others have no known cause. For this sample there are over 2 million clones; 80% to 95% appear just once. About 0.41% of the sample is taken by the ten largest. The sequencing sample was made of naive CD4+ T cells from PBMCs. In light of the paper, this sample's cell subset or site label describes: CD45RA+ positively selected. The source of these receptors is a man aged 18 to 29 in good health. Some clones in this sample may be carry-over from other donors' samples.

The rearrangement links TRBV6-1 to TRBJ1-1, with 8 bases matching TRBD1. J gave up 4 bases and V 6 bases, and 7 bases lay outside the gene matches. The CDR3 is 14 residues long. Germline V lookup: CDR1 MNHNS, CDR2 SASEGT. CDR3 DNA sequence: TGTGCCAGCAGAGCAAAGGACAGGGTCACTGAAGCTTTCTTT. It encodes CASRAKDRVTEAFF.

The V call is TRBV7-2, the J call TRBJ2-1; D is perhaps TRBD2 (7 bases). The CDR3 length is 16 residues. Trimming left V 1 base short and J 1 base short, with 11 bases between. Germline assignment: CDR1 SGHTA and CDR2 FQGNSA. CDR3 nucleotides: TGTGCCAGCAGCTTAGTTGCGGGGGCGTCCTACAATGAGCAGTTCTTC. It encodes CASSLVAGASYNEQFF.

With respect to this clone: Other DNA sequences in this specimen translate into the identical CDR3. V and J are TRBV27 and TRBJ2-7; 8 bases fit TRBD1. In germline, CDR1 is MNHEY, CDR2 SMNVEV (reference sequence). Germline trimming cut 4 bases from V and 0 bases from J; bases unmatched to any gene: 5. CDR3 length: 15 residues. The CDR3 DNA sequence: TGTGCCAGCAGTTCCCGAACAGGGGGCTCCTACGAGCAGTACTTC. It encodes CASSSRTGGSYEQYF.

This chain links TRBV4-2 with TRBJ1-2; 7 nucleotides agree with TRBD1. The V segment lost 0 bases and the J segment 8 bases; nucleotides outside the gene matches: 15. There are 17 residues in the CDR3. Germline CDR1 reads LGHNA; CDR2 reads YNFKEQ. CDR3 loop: CASSQDPGAGGTGGYTF. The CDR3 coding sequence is TGTGCCAGCAGCCAAGACCCCGGGGCAGGGGGGACCGGAGGCTACACCTTC.

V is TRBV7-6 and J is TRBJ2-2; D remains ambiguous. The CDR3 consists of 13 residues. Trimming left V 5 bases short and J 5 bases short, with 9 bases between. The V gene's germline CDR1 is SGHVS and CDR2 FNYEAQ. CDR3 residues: CASSTGSTGELFF. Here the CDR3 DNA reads TGTGCCAGCAGCACGGGTAGTACCGGGGAGCTGTTTTTT.

The CDR3 DNA is TGTGCCACCAGCAGAGATCAAAGAGAGAAAAGCACAGATACGCAGTATTTT. This encodes CATSRDQREKSTDTQYF. V and J are TRBV15 and TRBJ2-3; the D is unclear. Germline CDR1 reads LNHNV; CDR2 reads YYDKDF (reference sequence). The CDR3 is 17 amino acids. Trimming removed 0 bases at V and 0 bases at J, with 13 bases between.

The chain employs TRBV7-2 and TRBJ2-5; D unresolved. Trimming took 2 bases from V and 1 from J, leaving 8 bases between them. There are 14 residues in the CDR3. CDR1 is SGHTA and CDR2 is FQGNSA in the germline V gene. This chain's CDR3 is CASSLRRTQETQYF. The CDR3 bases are TGTGCCAGCAGCTTACGCAGGACCCAAGAGACCCAGTACTTC.

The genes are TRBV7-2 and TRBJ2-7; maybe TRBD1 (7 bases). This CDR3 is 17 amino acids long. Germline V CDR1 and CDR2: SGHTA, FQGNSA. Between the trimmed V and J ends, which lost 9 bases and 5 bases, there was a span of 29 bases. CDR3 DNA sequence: TGTGCCAGTTCACAGTTTGGACAGGCGGGGCCTTCCCACGAGCAGTACTTC. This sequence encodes CASSQFGQAGPSHEQYF.